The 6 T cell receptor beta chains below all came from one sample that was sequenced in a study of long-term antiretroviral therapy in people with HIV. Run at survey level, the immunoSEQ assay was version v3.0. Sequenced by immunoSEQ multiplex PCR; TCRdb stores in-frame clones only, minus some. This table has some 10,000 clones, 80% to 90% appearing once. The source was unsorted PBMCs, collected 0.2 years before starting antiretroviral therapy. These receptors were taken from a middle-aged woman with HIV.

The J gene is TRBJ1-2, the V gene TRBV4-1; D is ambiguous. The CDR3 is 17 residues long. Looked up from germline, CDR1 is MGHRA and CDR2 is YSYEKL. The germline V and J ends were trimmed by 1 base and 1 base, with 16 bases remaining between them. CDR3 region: CASSQVSRVEGNYGYTF. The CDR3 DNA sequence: TGCGCCAGCAGCCAAGTAAGCAGAGTAGAGGGTAACTATGGCTACACCTTC.

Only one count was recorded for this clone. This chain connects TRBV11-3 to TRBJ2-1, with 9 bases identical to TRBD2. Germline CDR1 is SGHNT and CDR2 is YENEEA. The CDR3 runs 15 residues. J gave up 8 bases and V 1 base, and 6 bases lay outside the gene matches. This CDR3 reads CASSLGGGAEDEQFF. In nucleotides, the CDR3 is TGTGCCAGCAGCTTAGGCGGGGGGGCCGAGGATGAGCAGTTCTTC.

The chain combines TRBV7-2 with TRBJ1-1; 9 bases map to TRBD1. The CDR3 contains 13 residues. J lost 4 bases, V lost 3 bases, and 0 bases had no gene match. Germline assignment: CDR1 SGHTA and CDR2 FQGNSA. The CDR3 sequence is CASSLGQGTEAFF. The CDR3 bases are TGTGCCAGCAGCTTGGGACAGGGCACTGAAGCTTTCTTT. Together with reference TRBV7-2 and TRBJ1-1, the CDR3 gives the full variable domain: GAGVSQSPSNKVTEKGKDVELRCDPISGHTALYWYRQSLGQGLEFLIYFQGNSAPDKSGLPSDRFSAERTGGSVSTLTIQRTQQEDSAVYLCASSLGQGTEAFFGQGTRLTVV.

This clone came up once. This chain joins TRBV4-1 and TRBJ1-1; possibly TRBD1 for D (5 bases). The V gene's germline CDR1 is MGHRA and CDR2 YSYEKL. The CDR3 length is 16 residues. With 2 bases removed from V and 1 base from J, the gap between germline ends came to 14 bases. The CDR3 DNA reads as TGCGCCAGCAGCCAACTGGGCAGGGTCGCGAACACTGAAGCTTTCTTT. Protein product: CASSQLGRVANTEAFF.

The chain's CDR3 is CASSGTSGGLNTGELFF. The CDR3, as DNA: TGTGCCAGCAGCGGGACTAGCGGGGGACTGAACACCGGGGAGCTGTTTTTT. The rearrangement uses TRBV11-1 and TRBJ2-2; 14 nucleotides align to TRBD2. Looked up from germline, CDR1 is SGHAT and CDR2 is FQDESV (reference sequence). The V and J ends lost 5 bases and 1 base, in that order; junction bases with no gene match: 3. This CDR3 region has 17 residues.

The CDR3 spells CASSLAGGSEQYF. The CDR3 DNA reads as TGTGCCAGCAGCTTAGCGGGCGGGTCCGAGCAGTACTTC. The V and J genes are TRBV7-9 and TRBJ2-7, with a possible D match to TRBD2 (5 bases). CDR3 length: 13 residues. CDR1 SEHNR and CDR2 FQNEAQ come from the germline V gene (reference sequence). The germline V and J ends were trimmed by 0 bases and 6 bases, with 9 bases remaining between them. Full variable domain (rest looked up from reference TRBV7-9 and TRBJ2-7): DTGVSQNPRHKITKRGQNVTFRCDPISEHNRLYWYRQTLGQGPEFLTYFQNEAQLEKSRLLSDRFSAERPKGSFSTLEIQRTEQGDSAMYLCASSLAGGSEQYFGPGTRLTVT.